The present TCR beta chain was sequenced within a study of shared clonotypes between healthy human individuals (TCRdb year 2020). About the study as a whole: The cohort included three men and a couple of women between 18 and 49 years of age. Different laboratories and diverse techniques were used to prepare libraries and sequence TCR repertoires, to increase sequencing depth and limit assay-specific biases. For each donor, CD4 naive and CD4 memory were each run on three plates, CD8 naive on two plates, and CD8 memory on one plate. To estimate repertoire size and how much clonotypes are shared between individuals, the study performed deep sequencing of blood TCR repertoires from roughly five healthy adults. Between about 0.8 and 8.9 billion PBMCs per donor were obtained by leukapheresis. Paper-wide results and their limitations: Rarefaction of sorted-subset datasets indicated incomplete sequencing despite the large sequencing depth. Pairwise subsampling led to the expectation that sequencing depth would affect the degree of clonotype sharing among donors. Larger estimated clonotype richness was generally found for naive subsets than for memory subsets. When several donors were compared, the shared fraction of clonotypes was around 5.1% for naive CD4, roughly 3.4% for naive CD8, roughly 2.3% for memory CD4, and roughly 0.43% for memory CD8. Sampling was restricted to blood, and TCR repertoires in tissue are likely to differ from TCR repertoires in blood. The small number of donors limited the genetic and exposure-history diversity represented. Higher generation probabilities were observed for clonotypes shared by all four sorted-subset donors than for non-shared clonotypes.

There are 14 amino acids in the CDR3, from cysteine to phenylalanine inclusive. CDR3 DNA is the only sequence kept; it has 42 bases, read in frame from the first base. The germline ends are 16 bases apart after V is trimmed by 5 bases and J by 5 bases. Sequences KGHSH (CDR1) and LQKENI (CDR2) are obtained from the germline V gene. For this clone: No cognate antigen has been identified for it. Base qualities are not provided; no much larger clone lies one nucleotide away.

The donors were healthy, HIV-negative adults with no recently reported acute infections or vaccinations. Every donor was a Caucasian adult residing in Nashville, Tennessee, USA. CD4+ T cells were enriched by magnetic negative selection, after which naive cells were positively selected on CD45RA and the negative fraction was taken as the memory subset. After blood collection by leukapheresis, PBMCs were isolated using Ficoll-Histopaque density gradient centrifugation and then cryopreserved in the vapor phase of liquid nitrogen. Analytical flow cytometry was used to check the purity and quantity of each magnetically sorted T cell population. Each sorted fraction had its genomic DNA isolated and then quantified by UV absorbance on a Nanodrop 2000c. Using the deep immunoSEQ assay, multiplex PCR amplified TCR CDR3 regions from genomic DNA. Genomic DNA extracted from each cell subset was distributed evenly over all wells of several immunoSEQ 96-well plates, and each plate served as one replicate. For sorted subsets, about 210 ng of genomic DNA, equivalent to some 30,000 T cell genomes, went into each replicate PCR. The purified libraries were quantified using a Qubit 3.0 fluorometer, sized with a Bioanalyzer 2100, and then quantified again using the KAPA Library Quantification kit. A separate single-read 150-cycle Illumina NextSeq 550 flow cell was used to sequence each immunoSEQ 96-well plate. The authors' pipeline ran thus. Because the immunoSEQ output held only junctional sequences and lacked quality scores, the filtering could not match the filtering applied to full-length reads. Sequences were annotated with PyIR, a Python wrapper for IgBLAST v1.9, using IMGT germline references to assign V/J genes and CDR3. Reads were removed for weak V/J assignments (E-value above 1e-6), missing CDR3, stop codons, out-of-frame junctions, or ambiguous translated residues. V3J clonotypes were defined as sequences sharing the same inferred V gene, J gene, and CDR3 amino acid sequence. The percentage overlap between two repertoires was calculated by dividing the number of shared unique clonotypes by the size of the smaller repertoire. RTK rarefaction, the Chao1 estimator, and Recon v2.1 estimates of unobserved clonotypes were used to assess repertoire richness. Generation probabilities were computed with OLGA for all TCRbeta clonotypes obtained by the gDNA method from several donors. TCRdb mirrors the immuneACCESS table, restricted to in-frame sequences. Some clones are absent from its copies; in checked studies, under half trace to an unresolved V gene, and the reason for the others is unknown. V and J calls and clone size are given by that table; D and trimming were obtained from the DNA. This sample has some 1.5 million clones in its table, and roughly 95% of those were observed once. The ten largest clonotypes hold more than 0.9% of the sample.

This clonotype was sampled from a man in his thirties or forties in good health. This sequence uses TRBV18 and TRBJ2-7; a weak D assignment points to TRBD1 (6 bases agree). The sequencing sample was made of naive CD4+ T cells sorted from blood. What the cell subset or site label conveys for this sample: CD45RA+ positively selected. The DNA reads as follows: TGTGCCAGCTCAGATGGACAGCCGATCAACGAGCAGTACTTC. This is translated as CASSDGQPINEQYF.